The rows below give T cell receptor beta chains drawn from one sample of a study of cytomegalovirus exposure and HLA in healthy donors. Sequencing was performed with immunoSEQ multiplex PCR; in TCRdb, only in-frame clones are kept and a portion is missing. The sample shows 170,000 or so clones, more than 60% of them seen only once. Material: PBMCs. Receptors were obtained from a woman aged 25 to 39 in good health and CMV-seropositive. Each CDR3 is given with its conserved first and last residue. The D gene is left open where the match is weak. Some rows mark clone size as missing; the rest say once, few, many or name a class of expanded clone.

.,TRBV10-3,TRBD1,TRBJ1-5,CAISPDRAGQPQHF
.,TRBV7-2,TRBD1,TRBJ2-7,CASSLHRGTYEQYF
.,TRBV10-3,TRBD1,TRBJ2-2,CAISGQVNTGELFF
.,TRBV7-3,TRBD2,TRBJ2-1,CASRRGTSGYNEQFF
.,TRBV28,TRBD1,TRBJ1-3,CASSQGDSGNTIYF
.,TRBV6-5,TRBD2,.,CASSGIASGYEQYF
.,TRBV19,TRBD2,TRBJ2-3,CASSAGGLSADTQYF
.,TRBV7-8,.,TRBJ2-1,CASSFRYRESEQFF
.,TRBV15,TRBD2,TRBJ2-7,CATSRELLAGGVSYEQYF
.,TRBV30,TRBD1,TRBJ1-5,CAWATGGGAGQPQHF
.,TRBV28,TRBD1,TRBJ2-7,CASSRTGLYEQYF
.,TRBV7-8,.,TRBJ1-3,CASSPEVGTIYF
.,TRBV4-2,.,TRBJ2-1,CASSQDYGRPYNEQFF
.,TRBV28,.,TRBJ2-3,CASSSIPGTDTQYF
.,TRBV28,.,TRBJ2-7,CASSYPTPGWPYEQYF
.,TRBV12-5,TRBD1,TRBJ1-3,CASGLRGGASGNTIYF
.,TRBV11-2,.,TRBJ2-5,CASRQQETQYF
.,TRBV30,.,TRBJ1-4,CAWSMGHEKLFF
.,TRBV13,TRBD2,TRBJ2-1,CASSPGGAWEQFF
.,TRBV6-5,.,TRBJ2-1,CASSYSMSGNEQFF
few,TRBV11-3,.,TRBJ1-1,CASRSDKDATEAFF
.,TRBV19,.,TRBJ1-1,CASSILPGGEAFF
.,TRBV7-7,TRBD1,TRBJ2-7,CASSFGTGPYEQYF
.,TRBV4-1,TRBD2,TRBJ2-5,CASSQTTSGYQETQYF